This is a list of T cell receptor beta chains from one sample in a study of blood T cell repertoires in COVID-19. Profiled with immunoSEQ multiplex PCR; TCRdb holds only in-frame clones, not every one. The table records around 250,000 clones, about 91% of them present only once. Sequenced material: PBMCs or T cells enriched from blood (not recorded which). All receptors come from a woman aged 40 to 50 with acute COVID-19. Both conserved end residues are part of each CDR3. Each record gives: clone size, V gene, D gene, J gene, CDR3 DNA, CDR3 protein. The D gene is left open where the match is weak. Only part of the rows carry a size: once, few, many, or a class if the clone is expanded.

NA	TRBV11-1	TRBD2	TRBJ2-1	TGTGCCAGCAGCTTTAGCGGGAGGGAATACAATGAGCAGTTCTTC	CASSFSGREYNEQFF
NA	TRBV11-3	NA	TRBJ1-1	TGTGCCAGCAGCTTAGACGCATTGACACTGAACACTGAAGCTTTCTTT	CASSLDALTLNTEAFF
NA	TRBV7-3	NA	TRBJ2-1	TGTGCCAGCAGCCTCAAGCCGGGTGATCGGCAGTTCTTC	CASSLKPGDRQFF
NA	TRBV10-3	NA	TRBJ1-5	TGTGCCATCAGTGGTGCCACTCATCAGCCCCAGCATTTT	CAISGATHQPQHF
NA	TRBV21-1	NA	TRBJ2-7	TGTGCCAGCGGTGGGACAGAAAGCTACGAGCAGTACTTC	CASGGTESYEQYF
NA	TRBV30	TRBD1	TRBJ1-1	TGTGCCTGGAGGCAAGGACAGGGGGCAGGAGCTTTCTTT	CAWRQGQGAGAFF
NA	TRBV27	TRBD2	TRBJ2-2	TGTGCCAGCAGTTTAGAGCGGGAGACCACCGGGGAGCTGTTTTTT	CASSLERETTGELFF
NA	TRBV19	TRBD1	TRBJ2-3	TGTGCCAGTAGCACCTACAGGGGTTCACCAGATACGCAGTATTTT	CASSTYRGSPDTQYF
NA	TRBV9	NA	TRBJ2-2	TGTGCCAGCAGCGTCCTTGGTCAGTTCACCGGGGAGCTGTTTTTT	CASSVLGQFTGELFF
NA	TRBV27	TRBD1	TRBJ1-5	TGTGCCACCGCGGACAGGGATAGCAATCAGCCCCAGCATTTT	CATADRDSNQPQHF
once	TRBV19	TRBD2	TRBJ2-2	TGTGCCAGTAGGATTACCGGGACTAGCGCGACCGGGGAGCTGTTTTTT	CASRITGTSATGELFF
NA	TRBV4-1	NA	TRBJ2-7	TGCGCCAGCAGCGACGGGGTAACTGGCTACGAGCAGTACTTC	CASSDGVTGYEQYF
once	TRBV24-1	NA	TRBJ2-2	TGTGCCACCAGTGATTTGCGGGGAGCCACCGGGGAGCTGTTTTTT	CATSDLRGATGELFF
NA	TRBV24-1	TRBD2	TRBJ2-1	TGTGCCACCAGTGACCCCGCTAGCGGGGTCGATGAGCAGTTCTTC	CATSDPASGVDEQFF
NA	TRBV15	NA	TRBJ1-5	TGTGCCACCAGCGGGGGGTTACTGGGGCCCCAGCATTTT	CATSGGLLGPQHF
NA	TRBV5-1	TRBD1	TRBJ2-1	TGCGCCAGCAGCGTGGAGGGCAGGGGGCAAGTCGATGAGCAGTTCTTC	CASSVEGRGQVDEQFF
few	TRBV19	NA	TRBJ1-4	TGTGCCAGTAGTAGAACGGGGGCAACTAATGAAAAACTGTTTTTT	CASSRTGATNEKLFF
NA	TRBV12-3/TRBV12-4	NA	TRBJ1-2	TGTGCCAGCACCACGTGGCGGGGTTATGGCTACACCTTC	CASTTWRGYGYTF
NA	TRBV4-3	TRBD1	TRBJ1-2	TGCGCCAGCAGCCAAGAGCGACAGGGAAACTATGGCTACACCTTC	CASSQERQGNYGYTF